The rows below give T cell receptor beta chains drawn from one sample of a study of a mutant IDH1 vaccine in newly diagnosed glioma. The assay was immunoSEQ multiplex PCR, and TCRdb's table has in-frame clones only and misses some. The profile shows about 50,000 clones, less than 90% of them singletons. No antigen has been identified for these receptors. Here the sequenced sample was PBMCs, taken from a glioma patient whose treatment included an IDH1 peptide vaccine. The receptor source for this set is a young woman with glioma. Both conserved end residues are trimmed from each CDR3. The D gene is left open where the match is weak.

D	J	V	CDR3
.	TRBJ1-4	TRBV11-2	ASSLIRAELF
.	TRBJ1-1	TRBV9	ASSSWGGTEAF
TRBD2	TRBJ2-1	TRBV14	ASSQVVRREIGNEQF
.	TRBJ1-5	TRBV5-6	ASSFRRQDGGFNQPQH
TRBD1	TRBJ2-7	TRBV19	ASSISSLGQSFRGYEQY
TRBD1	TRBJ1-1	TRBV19	ASSLGTVRNTEAF
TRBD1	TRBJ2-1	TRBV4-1	ASSPTGDSYNEQF
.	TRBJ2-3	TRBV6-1	ATTWGPGTDTQY
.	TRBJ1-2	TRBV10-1	ASSEARGEGDGYT
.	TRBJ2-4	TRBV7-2	ASSLKGGRIIQY
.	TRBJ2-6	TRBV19	ASSSRSQGISGANVLT
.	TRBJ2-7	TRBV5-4	ASSSGTGIISTEQY
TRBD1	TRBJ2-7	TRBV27	ASSRQGDNRVEQY
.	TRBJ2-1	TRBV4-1	ASSPRVRFEQF
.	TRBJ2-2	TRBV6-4	ASSDRGADSTGELF
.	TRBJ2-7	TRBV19	ASTPNPAYEQY
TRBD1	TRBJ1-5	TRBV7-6	ASSQGGAGNQPQH
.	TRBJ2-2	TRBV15	ATSRGGSGELF
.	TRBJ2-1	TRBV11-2	ASSLETRWLKYNEQF
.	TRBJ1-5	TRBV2	ASSEGAGNQPQH
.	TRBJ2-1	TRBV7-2	ASSLGVWDEQF
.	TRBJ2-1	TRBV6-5	ASTDWGNEQF
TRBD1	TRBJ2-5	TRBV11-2	ASSPTTGGLIQETQY
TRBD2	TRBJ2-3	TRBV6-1	ASSEHLAGGSTDTQY
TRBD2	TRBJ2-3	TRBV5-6	ASSAGTSGGSADTQY
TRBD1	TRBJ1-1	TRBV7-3	ASSLTSGDSMNTEAF
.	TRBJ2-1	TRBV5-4	ASSWGQGGNEQF
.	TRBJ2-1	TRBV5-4	ASSLLLAGRNEQF
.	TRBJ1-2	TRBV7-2	ASSFEALGGANYGYT
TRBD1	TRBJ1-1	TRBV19	ASSGRDRGIVNTEAF
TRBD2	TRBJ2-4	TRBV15	ATSSGGLAGGNIQY
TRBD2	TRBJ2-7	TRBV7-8	ASSLGTSRYEQY
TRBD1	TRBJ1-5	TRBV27	ASSLQGEDQPQH
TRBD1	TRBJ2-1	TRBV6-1	ASSITTGGSDEQF
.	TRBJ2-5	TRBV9	ASSVDGGQETQY